These 10 T cell receptor beta chains were sequenced from one sample in a study of early T cells in non-severe SARS-CoV-2 infection. TCRdb independently ran MiXCR on the 5' RACE reads; one entry per CDR3 protein. This sample has some 83,000 distinct CDR3 sequences, with 10% found just once. This sample comprised whole blood, obtained at baseline. The receptors shown here come from an adult who was a healthcare worker with PCR-confirmed SARS-CoV-2 infection or an uninfected control (not recorded which).

The chain recombines TRBV7-9 with TRBJ2-1; the D gene is possibly TRBD2 (5 bases). Germline CDR1 reads SEHNR; CDR2 reads FQNEAQ (reference sequence). Deletions cut 3 bases from V and 3 bases from J, with 9 bases between. CDR3 length equals 14 residues. CDR3 in amino acids: CASSFSAIYNEQFF. The CDR3 bases are TGTGCCAGCAGCTTTAGCGCGATCTACAATGAGCAGTTCTTC. Together with reference TRBV7-9 and TRBJ2-1, the CDR3 gives the full variable domain: DTGVSQNPRHKITKRGQNVTFRCDPISEHNRLYWYRQTLGQGPEFLTYFQNEAQLEKSRLLSDRFSAERPKGSFSTLEIQRTEQGDSAMYLCASSFSAIYNEQFFGPGTRLTVL.

This clonotype has just a few counts. The V gene is TRBV27, the J gene TRBJ1-5; D might be TRBD1 (5 bases). CDR3 length equals 14 residues. CDR1 is MNHEY and CDR2 is SMNVEV in the germline V gene (reference sequence). The V end lost 10 bases, the J end lost 2 bases, and 15 bases lay between the germline ends. CDR3 region: CATRDLQGNQPQHF. CDR3 DNA sequence: TGTGCCACCAGGGATCTCCAGGGCAATCAGCCCCAGCATTTT.

The CDR3 protein is CAWSVGGRAYNEQFF. CDR3 in DNA: TGTGCCTGGAGTGTGGGCGGGAGAGCTTACAATGAGCAGTTCTTC. This chain joins TRBV30 and TRBJ2-1, with 7 bases that match TRBD2. The CDR3 has 15 amino acids. The germline V gene has CDR1 GTSNPN and CDR2 SVGIG (reference sequence). The V and J ends lost 0 bases and 4 bases, in that order; junction bases with no gene match: 6.

In this sample, this clonotype turned up a few times. The chain couples TRBV7-8 to TRBJ2-1; D gene uncertain. This CDR3 contains 12 residues. Germline loops: CDR1 SGHVS, CDR2 FQNEAQ. The germline V and J ends were trimmed by 5 bases and 8 bases, with 10 bases remaining between them. The CDR3 nucleotides read TGTGCCAGCAGCGGACGGTTCTATGAGCAGTTCTTC. Protein: CASSGRFYEQFF.

This chain joins TRBV18 and TRBJ1-1; a possible D gene is TRBD1 (5 bases). The V end lost 5 bases, the J end lost 2 bases, and 21 bases lay between the germline ends. CDR3 length equals 17 residues. Germline-derived CDR1 and CDR2 are KGHSH and LQKENI. CDR3 protein: CASSEPRVGAGNTEAFF. CDR3 nucleotide sequence: TGTGCCAGCTCAGAACCCAGGGTCGGAGCGGGTAACACTGAAGCTTTCTTT.

The gene calls are TRBV19 and TRBJ2-5; the D is unclear. The germline gives CDR1 LNHDA, CDR2 SQIVND (reference sequence). This CDR3 region has 12 residues. V was cut by 3 bases and J by 1 base, with 3 bases left in between. DNA for the CDR3: TGTGCCAGTAGTATGATCCAAGAGACCCAGTACTTC. It specifies CASSMIQETQYF.

The V and J genes are TRBV7-9 and TRBJ2-1; D unclear. From germline, CDR1 is SEHNR and CDR2 FQNEAQ (reference sequence). Trimming stripped 5 bases from V and 8 bases from J, with 13 bases between. The CDR3 consists of 13 residues. The CDR3 region has the DNA TGTGCCAGCAGCACCGACTCGCCGGATGAGCAGTTCTTC. As protein: CASSTDSPDEQFF.

This clonotype was detected only a few times. The chain links TRBV20-1 to TRBJ2-1, with D perhaps matching TRBD1 or TRBD2 (5 bases each). Trimming pared 0 bases from V and 5 bases from J, leaving 17 bases between. The CDR3 spans 16 residues. Germline V gives CDR1 DFQATT, CDR2 SNEGSKA (reference sequence). For the CDR3, the DNA is TGCAGTGCTAGAGATCTAGCCCACCGGGGCAACAATGAGCAGTTCTTC. Protein sequence: CSARDLAHRGNNEQFF.

This chain connects TRBV9 to TRBJ2-7, with 8 bases lining up with TRBD2. Germline CDR1 is SGDLS and CDR2 is YYNGEE. This CDR3 region has 14 residues. V trimming: 2 bases; J trimming: 1 base; junction bases outside the gene matches: 2. CDR3 residues: CASSVSGTSYEQYF. The CDR3 DNA reads as TGTGCCAGCAGCGTTAGCGGGACATCCTACGAGCAGTACTTC.

This clonotype was detected only a few times. This chain joins TRBV12-3 or TRBV12-4 and TRBJ2-7; 7 bases line up with TRBD1. CDR3 length equals 13 residues. Unmatched junction bases numbered 2, after V lost 4 bases and J lost 2 bases. The CDR3 sequence is CASSWTGPYEQYF. As DNA, the CDR3 is TGTGCCAGCAGTTGGACAGGACCCTACGAGCAGTACTTC.